This TCR beta chain comes out of a study of OX40 agonist ivuxolimab in advanced cancers. About the study: The eligibility criteria allowed prior anti-PD-1, anti-PD-L1 or anti-CTLA-4 therapy, and around 40% had some. Partial responses were achieved by three patients, of whom one had hepatocellular carcinoma and two had cutaneous melanoma.

On this clone itself: The antigen remains unidentified.

General study findings and limits: Certain nonresponding patients likewise had low normalized T-cell clonal expansion.

This CDR3 has 14 residues. Germline CDR1 MNHNY, CDR2 SVGAGI (reference sequence). V gave up 6 bases and J gave up 7 bases, with 16 bases separating them. TCRdb's table, derived via immunoSEQ multiplex PCR, lists solely in-frame clones and lacks some. The table shows 50,000 to 55,000 clones, with about 80% occurring only once. The sequencing here drew on CD4+ or CD8+ T cells sorted from blood, taken in a trial of the OX40 agonist ivuxolimab. V usage is TRBV6-6 and J usage is TRBJ2-1; TRBD2 might be the D (7 bases). The TCR sequence derives from an adult with an advanced solid tumor such as melanoma, head and neck, liver or kidney cancer. The CDR3 loop reads CASRTGGKGNEQFF. The CDR3 nucleotides are TGTGCCAGCAGGACGGGGGGCAAAGGGAATGAGCAGTTCTTC.